This T cell receptor (beta chain) was observed in a study of blood T cell repertoires in COVID-19. At the level of the study: COVID-19 samples collected from the United States, Italy and Spain covered acute and convalescent phases. PBMCs, B-cell-depleted T cells, or T cells were the source of the cDNA or gDNA that made up the material.

Per the original data handling: For nucleated cells, counts were estimated from reference gene primer amplification. Sequencing used immunoSEQ multiplex PCR; TCRdb keeps in-frame clones, though not all of them. The V and J calls and clone size were taken over from that table, and D and trimming were inferred from the DNA. In the table there are tens of thousands of clones, around 89% of which are singletons. The CDR3 runs to 14 residues. The chain employs TRBV1 and TRBJ2-7; TRBD2, the D gene given by the table, was not confirmed from the DNA. TRBV1 is a pseudogene. The sequence was obtained from a human donor in a cohort sampled during active COVID-19. The specimen was peripheral blood. CDR3 protein: CTREGTSGSYEQYF. DNA of the CDR3: TGCACTAGAGAAGGGACTAGCGGCTCCTACGAGCAGTACTTC.